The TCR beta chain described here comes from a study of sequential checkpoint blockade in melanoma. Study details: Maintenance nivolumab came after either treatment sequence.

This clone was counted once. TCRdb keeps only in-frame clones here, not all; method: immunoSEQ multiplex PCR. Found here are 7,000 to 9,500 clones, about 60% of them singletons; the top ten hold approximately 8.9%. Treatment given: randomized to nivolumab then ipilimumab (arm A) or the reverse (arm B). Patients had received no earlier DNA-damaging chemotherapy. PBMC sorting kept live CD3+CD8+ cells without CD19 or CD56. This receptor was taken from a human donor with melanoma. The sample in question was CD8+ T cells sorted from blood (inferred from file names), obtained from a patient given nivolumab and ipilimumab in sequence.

The CDR3 loop reads CASSPGTHYGYTF. In DNA form, the CDR3 reads TGTGCCAGCAGTCCCGGGACACACTATGGCTACACCTTC. The rearrangement uses TRBV9 and TRBJ1-2; the D gene is possibly TRBD1 (6 bases). CDR1 is SGDLS, CDR2 YYNGEE, per germline. V lost 5 bases and J lost 3, with 11 bases in between. This CDR3 region has 13 residues.